These T cell receptor beta chains were read from a single sample in a study of blood T cell repertoires in COVID-19. Sequencing was performed with immunoSEQ multiplex PCR; in TCRdb, only in-frame clones are kept and a portion is missing. The table has 310,000 or so clones, around nine tenths seen once. Material for sequencing was PBMCs or T cells enriched from blood (not recorded which). These receptors were taken from a woman between 25 and 40 years old who had recovered from COVID-19. Each CDR3 is given with its conserved first and last residue. D genes are given only for firm matches. Expanded clones are given a class, and other clones once, few, many or no size at all.

TRBJ2-7,TRBV7-9,NA,TRBD2,TGTGCCAGCAGCTTAGGCGGGGGGTTCGGCGAGCAGTACTTC,CASSLGGGFGEQYF
TRBJ2-1,TRBV12-5,NA,TRBD2,TGTGCTAGTGGTAATAGCGGGGGGCCCAATGAGCAGTTCTTC,CASGNSGGPNEQFF
TRBJ2-1,TRBV30,NA,NA,TGTGCCTGGATATCTCCCGGTAATGAGCAGTTCTTC,CAWISPGNEQFF
TRBJ2-2,TRBV2,NA,TRBD1,TGTGCCAGCAGACGGACAGGGGGAGGCACCGGGGAGCTGTTTTTT,CASRRTGGGTGELFF
TRBJ1-6,TRBV7-3,NA,TRBD1,TGTGCCAGCAGCCCAGGGACAGGAGAGAATTCACCCCTCCACTTT,CASSPGTGENSPLHF
TRBJ2-3,TRBV5-1,NA,NA,TGCGCCAGCAGGGGGACACCCGAGGGGGCAGATACGCAGTATTTT,CASRGTPEGADTQYF
TRBJ1-1,TRBV5-1,NA,NA,TGCGCCAGCAGAGGGGGTATGGGCCCGAACACTGAAGCTTTCTTT,CASRGGMGPNTEAFF
TRBJ1-5,TRBV4-1,NA,NA,TGCGCCAGCAGCCAAGATACAGGGAGGGACAATCAGCCCCAGCATTTT,CASSQDTGRDNQPQHF
TRBJ2-7,TRBV11-2,NA,NA,TGTGCCAGCAGCTTAAGGGGAATTTTCTACGAGCAGTACTTC,CASSLRGIFYEQYF
TRBJ1-1,TRBV28,NA,NA,TGTGCCAGCAGTTTAGGCGGAGTCAGGGGTAACACTGAAGCTTTCTTT,CASSLGGVRGNTEAFF
TRBJ2-3,TRBV7-9,once,NA,TGTGCCAGCAGCCCCTGGAGGGAGGCGCGCACAGATACGCAGTATTTT,CASSPWREARTDTQYF
TRBJ1-3,TRBV7-2,NA,TRBD1,TGTGCCAGCAGCTTGCTCCAGGGGGCCTCTGGAAACACCATATATTTT,CASSLLQGASGNTIYF
TRBJ1-4,TRBV7-9,once,NA,TGTGCCAGCAGCTTAAGGGAGGGTCCTAATGAAAAACTGTTTTTT,CASSLREGPNEKLFF
TRBJ1-6,TRBV19,NA,NA,TGTGCCAGTAGTATAGATCAGGACAGAAATTCACCCCTCCACTTT,CASSIDQDRNSPLHF
TRBJ1-6,TRBV4-2,NA,NA,TGTGCCAGCAGCAGCCGGGAATCATTGTCACCCCTCCACTTT,CASSSRESLSPLHF
TRBJ1-1,TRBV18,NA,TRBD1,TGTGCCAGCTCACCTCAGGGGGAAACTGAAGCTTTCTTT,CASSPQGETEAFF
TRBJ1-3,TRBV10-3,NA,TRBD1,TGTGCCATCAGCGTGGCACAGGGGGCGCAGGGAAACACCATATATTTT,CAISVAQGAQGNTIYF
TRBJ2-1,TRBV19,NA,TRBD2,TGTGCCAGTAGTTTAAAGGGGACTAGCGGGGGTCGTTTGGATGAGCAGTTCTTC,CASSLKGTSGGRLDEQFF
TRBJ2-3,TRBV18,NA,NA,TGTGCCAGCGGAATGTATAGGGGTCCCACAGATACGCAGTATTTT,CASGMYRGPTDTQYF
TRBJ2-7,TRBV19,NA,TRBD2,TGTGCCAGTAGCCCGGGGGGGTTGGGCCAGGGGCGCGAGCAGTACTTC,CASSPGGLGQGREQYF